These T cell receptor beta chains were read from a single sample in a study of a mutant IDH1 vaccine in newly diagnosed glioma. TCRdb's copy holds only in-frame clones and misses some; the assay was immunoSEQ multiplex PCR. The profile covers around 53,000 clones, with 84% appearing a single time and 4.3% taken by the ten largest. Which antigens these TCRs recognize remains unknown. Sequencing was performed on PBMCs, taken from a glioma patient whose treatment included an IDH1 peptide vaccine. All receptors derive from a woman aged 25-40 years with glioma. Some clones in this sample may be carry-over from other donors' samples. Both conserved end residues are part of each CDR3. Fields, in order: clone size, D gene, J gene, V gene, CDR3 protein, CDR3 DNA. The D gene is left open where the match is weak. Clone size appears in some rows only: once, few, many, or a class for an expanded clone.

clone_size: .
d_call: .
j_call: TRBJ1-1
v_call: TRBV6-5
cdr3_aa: CASSYSRGGRTEAFF
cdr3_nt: TGTGCCAGCAGTTACTCAAGGGGGGGCCGGACTGAAGCTTTCTTT

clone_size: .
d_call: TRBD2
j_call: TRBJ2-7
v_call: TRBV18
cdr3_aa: CASSPFGLAGGTGEQYF
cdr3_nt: TGTGCCAGCTCACCCTTCGGACTAGCGGGAGGAACAGGCGAGCAGTACTTC

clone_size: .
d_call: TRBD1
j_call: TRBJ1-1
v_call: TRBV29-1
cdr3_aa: CSVETGTGNRRWMNTEAFF
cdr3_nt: TGCAGCGTTGAAACCGGGACAGGGAATAGGCGTTGGATGAACACTGAAGCTTTCTTT

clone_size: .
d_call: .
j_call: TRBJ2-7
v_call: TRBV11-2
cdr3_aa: CASSFSGSYEQYF
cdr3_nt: TGTGCCAGCAGCTTTTCGGGATCCTACGAGCAGTACTTC

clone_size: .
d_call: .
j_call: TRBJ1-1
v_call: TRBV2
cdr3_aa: CASSEHSRVNTEAFF
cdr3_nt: TGTGCCAGCAGTGAGCATAGCAGGGTTAACACTGAAGCTTTCTTT

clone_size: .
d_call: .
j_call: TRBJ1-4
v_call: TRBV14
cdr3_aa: CASSRRTPNEKLFF
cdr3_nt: TGTGCCAGCAGCCGACGGACCCCTAATGAAAAACTGTTTTTT

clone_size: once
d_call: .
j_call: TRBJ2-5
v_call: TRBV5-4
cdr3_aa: CASSLSRETQYF
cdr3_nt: TGTGCCAGCAGCTTGAGTAGGGAGACCCAGTACTTC

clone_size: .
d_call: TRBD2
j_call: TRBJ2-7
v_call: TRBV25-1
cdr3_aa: CASSESGSSYEQYF
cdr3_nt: TGTGCCAGCAGTGAAAGCGGGAGCTCCTACGAGCAGTACTTC

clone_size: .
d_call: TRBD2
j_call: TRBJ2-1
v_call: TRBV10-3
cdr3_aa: CAISATSGRGYNEQFF
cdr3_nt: TGTGCCATCAGTGCTACTAGCGGGAGAGGCTACAATGAGCAGTTCTTC

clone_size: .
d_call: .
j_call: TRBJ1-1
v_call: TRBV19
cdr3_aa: CASRGYDMNTEAFF
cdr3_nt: TGTGCCAGTAGGGGCTACGACATGAACACTGAAGCTTTCTTT

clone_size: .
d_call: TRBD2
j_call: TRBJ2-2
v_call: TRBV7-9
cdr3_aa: CASSSTSGGVELFF
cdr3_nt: TGTGCCAGCAGCTCAACTAGCGGGGGGGTCGAGCTGTTTTTT

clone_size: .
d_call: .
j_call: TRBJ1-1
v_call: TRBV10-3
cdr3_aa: CAISQVTANTEAFF
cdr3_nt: TGTGCCATCAGTCAAGTAACGGCGAACACTGAAGCTTTCTTT

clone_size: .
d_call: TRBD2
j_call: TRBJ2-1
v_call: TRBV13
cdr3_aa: CASSLRVGGRPSYNEQFF
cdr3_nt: TGTGCCAGCAGCCTAAGGGTTGGCGGGAGACCTTCCTACAATGAGCAGTTCTTC

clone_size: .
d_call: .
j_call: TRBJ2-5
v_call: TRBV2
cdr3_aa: CASSSPEGSKETQYF
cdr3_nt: TGTGCCAGCAGTTCCCCGGAAGGTTCTAAAGAGACCCAGTACTTC

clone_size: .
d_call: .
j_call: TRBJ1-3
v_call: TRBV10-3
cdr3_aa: CAISDPTTGSGNTIYF
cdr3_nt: TGTGCCATCAGTGATCCGACGACAGGCTCTGGAAACACCATATATTTT

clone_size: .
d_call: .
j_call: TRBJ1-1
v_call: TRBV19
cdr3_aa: CASKKTTGSRVNTEAFF
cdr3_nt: TGTGCCAGTAAAAAGACGACAGGCTCTAGGGTGAACACTGAAGCTTTCTTT

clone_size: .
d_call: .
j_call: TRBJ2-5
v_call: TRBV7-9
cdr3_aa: CASSFKQGRETQYF
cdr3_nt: TGTGCCAGCAGCTTCAAACAGGGTAGAGAGACCCAGTACTTC

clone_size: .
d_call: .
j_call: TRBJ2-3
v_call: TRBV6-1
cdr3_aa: CASSTGPTDTQYF
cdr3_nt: TGTGCCAGCAGCACAGGGCCGACAGATACGCAGTATTTT

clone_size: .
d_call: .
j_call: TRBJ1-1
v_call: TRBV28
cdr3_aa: CASSKTLPGTEAFF
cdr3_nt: TGTGCCAGCAGCAAGACCCTCCCGGGGACTGAAGCTTTCTTT

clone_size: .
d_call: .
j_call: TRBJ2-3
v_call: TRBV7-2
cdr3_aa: CASSPGERALRF
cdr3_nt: TGTGCCAGCAGCCCAGGGGAGCGGGCACTTCGTTTT

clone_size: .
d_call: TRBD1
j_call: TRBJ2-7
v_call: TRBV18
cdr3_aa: CASSARQGTTYEQYF
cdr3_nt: TGTGCCAGCTCAGCTCGACAGGGGACAACCTACGAGCAGTACTTC

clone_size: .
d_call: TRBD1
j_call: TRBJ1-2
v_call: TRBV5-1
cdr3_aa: CASSFQTGTGIDGYTF
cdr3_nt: TGCGCCAGCAGCTTCCAGACCGGGACAGGGATAGATGGCTACACCTTC

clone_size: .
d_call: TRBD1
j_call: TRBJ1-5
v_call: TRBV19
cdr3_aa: CASSRLPRDREGQPQHF
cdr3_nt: TGTGCCAGTAGTCGTCTACCCCGGGACAGGGAAGGTCAGCCCCAGCATTTT

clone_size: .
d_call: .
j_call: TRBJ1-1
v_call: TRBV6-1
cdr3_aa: CASSERSTEAFF
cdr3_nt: TGTGCCAGCAGTGAACGATCTACTGAAGCTTTCTTT